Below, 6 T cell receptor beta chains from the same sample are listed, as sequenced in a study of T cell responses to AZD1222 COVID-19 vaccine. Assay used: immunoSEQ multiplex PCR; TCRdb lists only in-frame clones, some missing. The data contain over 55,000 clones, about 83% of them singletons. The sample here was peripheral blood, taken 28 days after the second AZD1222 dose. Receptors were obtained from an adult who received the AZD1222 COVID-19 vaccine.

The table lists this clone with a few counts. CDR3 amino acids: CASSFLGTSAQTQYF. As DNA, the CDR3 is TGCGCCAGCAGCTTTCTCGGGACTAGCGCTCAGACCCAGTACTTC. V gene TRBV5-1 combines with J gene TRBJ2-5; TRBD2 agrees at 10 bases. The CDR3 spans 15 residues. With 2 bases clipped from V and 6 bases from J, the junction kept 7 bases outside the gene matches. Germline CDR1 and CDR2: SGHRS and YFSETQ.

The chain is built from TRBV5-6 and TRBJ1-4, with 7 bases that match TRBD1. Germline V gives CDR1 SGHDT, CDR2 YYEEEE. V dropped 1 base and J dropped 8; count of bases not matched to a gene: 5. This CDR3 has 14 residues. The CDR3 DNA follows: TGTGCCAGCAGCTTGAAGGGGGCAGGGGAAAAACTGTTTTTT. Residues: CASSLKGAGEKLFF.

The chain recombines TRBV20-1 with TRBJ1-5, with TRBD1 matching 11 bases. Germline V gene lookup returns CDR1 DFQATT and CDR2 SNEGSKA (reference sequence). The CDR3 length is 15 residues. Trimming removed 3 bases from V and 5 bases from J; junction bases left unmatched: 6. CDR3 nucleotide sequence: TGCAGTGCTAGTGAAGGGACAGGGGGTCATCAGCCCCAGCATTTT. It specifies CSASEGTGGHQPQHF.

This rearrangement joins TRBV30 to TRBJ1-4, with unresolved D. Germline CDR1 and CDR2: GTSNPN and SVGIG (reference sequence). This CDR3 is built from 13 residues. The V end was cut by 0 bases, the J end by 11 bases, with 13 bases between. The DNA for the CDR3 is TGTGCCTGGAGTGTTACAACTGGAGGGAAACTGTTTTTT. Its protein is CAWSVTTGGKLFF.

The CDR3 region has the DNA TGTGCCAGCAGGACAGGGGTCGAAGAGACCCAGTACTTC. Encoded protein: CASRTGVEETQYF. The chain links TRBV6-5 to TRBJ2-5; 8 bases are shared with TRBD1. Losses at the gene ends were 6 bases for V and 3 bases for J; bases not matched to a gene: 3. This CDR3 is built from 13 residues. Germline V gene sequence: CDR1 MNHEY, CDR2 SVGAGI.

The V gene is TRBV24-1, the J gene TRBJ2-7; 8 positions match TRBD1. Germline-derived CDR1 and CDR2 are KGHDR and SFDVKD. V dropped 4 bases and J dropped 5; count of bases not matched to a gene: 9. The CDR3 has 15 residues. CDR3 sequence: CATSDSRTGSDEQYF. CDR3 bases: TGTGCCACCAGTGACTCTCGGACAGGGTCAGACGAGCAGTACTTC.